This T cell receptor beta chain derives from a study of blood T cell repertoires in COVID-19. Study at large: T cells, B-cell-depleted T cells, or PBMCs supplied cDNA or gDNA.

Participants were placed into cohorts based on the clinical history they reported. Before being deemed recovered, Cohort 3 donors had two negative PCRs, clearance, or symptom resolution. CDR1 and CDR2 from the germline V gene are SGHAT and FQNNGV. Between the trimmed V and J ends, which lost 1 base and 3 bases, there was a span of 6 bases. CDR3 size: 13 residues. The repertoire was sequenced with immunoSEQ multiplex PCR; TCRdb's copy has only in-frame clones and lacks some. The repertoire includes nearly 400,000 clones, roughly 86% of them detected once, and 1.5% to 2% sits in the top ten. This clone has only a few counts.

V gene TRBV11-2 combines with J gene TRBJ1-1; D not certain. Sequenced sample: PBMCs or T cells enriched from blood (not recorded which). The clonotype was recovered from a woman aged 25 to 39 who had recovered from COVID-19. The CDR3 reads CASSLVRDTEAFF. The CDR3 region has the DNA TGTGCCAGCAGCTTAGTCCGGGACACTGAAGCTTTCTTT.